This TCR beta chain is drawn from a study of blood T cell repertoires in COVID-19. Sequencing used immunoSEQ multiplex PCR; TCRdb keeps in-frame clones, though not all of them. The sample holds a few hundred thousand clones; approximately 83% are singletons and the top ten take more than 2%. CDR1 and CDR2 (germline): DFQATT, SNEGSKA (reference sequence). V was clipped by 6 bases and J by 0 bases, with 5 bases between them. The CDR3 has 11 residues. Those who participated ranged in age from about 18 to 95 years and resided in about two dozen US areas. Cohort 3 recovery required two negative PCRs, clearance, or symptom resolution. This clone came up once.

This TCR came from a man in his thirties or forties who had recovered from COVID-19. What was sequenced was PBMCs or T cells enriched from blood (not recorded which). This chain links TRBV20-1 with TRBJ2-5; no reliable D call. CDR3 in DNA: TGCAGTGCCCTAGACCAAGAGACCCAGTACTTC. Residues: CSALDQETQYF.